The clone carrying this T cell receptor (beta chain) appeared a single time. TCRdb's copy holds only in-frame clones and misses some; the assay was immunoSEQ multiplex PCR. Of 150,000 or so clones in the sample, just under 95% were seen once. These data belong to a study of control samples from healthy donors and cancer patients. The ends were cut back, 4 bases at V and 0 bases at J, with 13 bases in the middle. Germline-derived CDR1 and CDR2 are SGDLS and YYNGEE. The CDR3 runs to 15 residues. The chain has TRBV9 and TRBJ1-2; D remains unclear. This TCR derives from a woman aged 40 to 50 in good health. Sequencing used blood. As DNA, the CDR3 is TGTGCCAGCAGCCCACGGACGGATACTAACTATGGCTACACCTTC. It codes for CASSPRTDTNYGYTF.